A single sample gave rise to the 27 T cell receptor beta chains below, sequenced in a study of CD8 T cells in ankylosing spondylitis. TCRdb used MiXCR to reprocess the 5' RACE reads, holding one entry per CDR3 protein. The sample lists around 210,000 distinct CDR3 sequences, 8% to 10% occurring once. Source material: blood, either unsorted or a sorted T cell fraction (not recorded which). The receptors here all came from a female donor with ankylosing spondylitis or in good health (not recorded which).

This chain links TRBV10-2 with TRBJ2-1, with 12 bases fitting TRBD2. Trimming removed 0 bases from V and 4 bases from J; junction bases left unmatched: 4. Germline V gives CDR1 WSHSY, CDR2 SAAADI. The CDR3 sequence is 17 residues long. For the CDR3, the DNA is TGCGCCAGCAGTGAGTCCGGGACTAGCGGGTTTTACAATGAGCAGTTCTTC. Translating gives CASSESGTSGFYNEQFF.

This clonotype was seen ten or more times. This chain connects TRBV7-8 to TRBJ1-4; D gene unclear. The germline CDR1 and CDR2 sequences are SGHVS and FQNEAQ. The CDR3 runs 12 residues. Trimming took off 4 bases at V and 7 bases at J, with 7 bases between the two ends. The CDR3: CASSYVSEKLFF. The CDR3 coding sequence is TGTGCCAGCAGCTACGTCAGTGAAAAACTGTTTTTT.

The J gene is TRBJ2-1, the V gene TRBV5-1; D not resolved. This CDR3 contains 15 residues. Germline V CDR1 and CDR2: SGHRS, YFSETQ. Between the trimmed V and J ends, which lost 2 bases and 5 bases, there was a span of 14 bases. The CDR3 region is CASSFGDGGDNEQFF. The CDR3 region has the DNA TGCGCCAGCAGCTTTGGAGACGGCGGAGACAATGAGCAGTTCTTC.

Worth noting for this clonotype: This could be a read error, since a much larger clone is one nucleotide away. The J gene is TRBJ2-1, the V gene TRBV29-1, with 8 bases lining up with TRBD2. The CDR3 totals 13 residues. The germline CDR1 and CDR2 sequences are SQVTM and ANQGSEA. As DNA, the CDR3 is TGCAGCGTCAGCGGGAGCTCCTACACTGAGCAGTTCTTC. Encoded protein: CSVSGSSYTEQFF.

This chain uses TRBV11-2 with TRBJ2-1; D is unclear. Trimming pared 2 bases from V and 6 bases from J, leaving 11 bases between. The CDR3 has 14 residues. CDR1 is SGHAT and CDR2 is FQNNGV in the germline V gene. CDR3 sequence reads: CASSLSVRTNEQFF. The CDR3 nucleotides are TGTGCCAGCAGCTTATCAGTCAGAACCAATGAGCAGTTCTTC.

This clonotype was recorded a few times. The V gene is TRBV10-3, the J gene TRBJ1-1; no clear D. The germline gives CDR1 ENHRY, CDR2 SYGVKD. V gave up 8 bases and J gave up 1 base, with 14 bases separating them. The CDR3 length is 14 residues. CDR3 nucleotides: TGTGCCATCTCCTCCGGGCAGACGAACACTGAAGCTTTCTTT. Its protein is CAISSGQTNTEAFF.

The gene calls are TRBV20-1 and TRBJ2-7; perhaps TRBD2 as D (6 bases). The length of the CDR3 is 17 residues. Trimming left V 3 bases short and J 3 bases short, with 24 bases between. CDR1 is DFQATT, CDR2 SNEGSKA, per germline (reference sequence). CDR3 residues: CSASTPVAGSRGYEQYF. CDR3 nucleotide sequence: TGCAGTGCTAGTACGCCTGTGGCGGGCTCGCGGGGCTACGAGCAGTACTTC.

This clonotype was seen ten or more times. The J gene is TRBJ2-4, the V gene TRBV6-2 or TRBV6-3; D may correspond to TRBD1 or TRBD2 (5 bases each). CDR1 and CDR2 (germline): MNHEY, SVGEGT. The germline V and J ends were trimmed by 6 bases and 0 bases, with 12 bases remaining between them. This CDR3 is 15 amino acids long. The CDR3 is CASRGTQLAKNIQYF. The CDR3 nucleotides read TGTGCCAGCAGAGGGACGCAGCTAGCCAAAAACATTCAGTACTTC.

Of note for this clonotype: This may be a read error: a much more frequent sequence differs by one nucleotide. The chain employs TRBV4-3 and TRBJ2-1; D tentatively reads TRBD1 or TRBD2 (6 bases each). This CDR3 spans 15 amino acids. In germline, CDR1 is LGHNA, CDR2 YSLEER. CDR3 sequence reads: CASNQRGLAYNEQFF. The CDR3, as DNA: TGCGCCAGCAACCAACGGGGGCTAGCCTACAATGAGCAGTTCTTC.

At least ten counts were recorded for this clonotype. The rearrangement uses TRBV15 and TRBJ1-5; no reliable D call. The CDR3 is 13 amino acids. Germline V gene sequence: CDR1 LNHNV, CDR2 YYDKDF (reference sequence). The V end lost 6 bases, the J end lost 0 bases, and 6 bases lay between the germline ends. The CDR3 DNA follows: TGTGCCACCAGGGACGTTAGCAATCAGCCCCAGCATTTT. This encodes CATRDVSNQPQHF.

This clonotype was counted at least ten times. V usage is TRBV20-1 and J usage is TRBJ1-6; tentatively, D is TRBD1 (5 bases). This CDR3 is built from 15 residues. Trimming cost V 5 bases and J 0 bases, with 11 bases left between them. CDR1 is DFQATT and CDR2 is SNEGSKA in the germline V gene (reference sequence). The CDR3 is CSASGLSSYNSPLHF. The CDR3 region has the DNA TGCAGTGCTTCAGGGTTAAGCTCCTATAATTCACCCCTCCACTTT.

This clonotype was counted many times. The rearrangement joins TRBV29-1 to TRBJ2-5; perhaps TRBD2 as D (5 bases). Germline CDR1 and CDR2: SQVTM and ANQGSEA. Trimming pared 6 bases from V and 4 bases from J, leaving 15 bases between. The length of the CDR3 is 13 residues. This chain's CDR3 is CSVTWTGGETQYF. The DNA for the CDR3 is TGCAGCGTCACTTGGACCGGAGGAGAGACCCAGTACTTC.

This clonotype was found many times. The chain employs TRBV28 and TRBJ2-5; no firm D call. The CDR3 has 15 amino acids. The V end was cut by 3 bases, the J end by 2 bases, with 13 bases between. The V gene's germline CDR1 is MDHEN and CDR2 SYDVKM. The CDR3 DNA reads as TGTGCCAGCAGTTTTTCAGTTGTGGGGCAAGAGACCCAGTACTTC. Its protein product is CASSFSVVGQETQYF.

This clonotype was recorded many times. The gene calls are TRBV6-5 and TRBJ1-2; 9 bases fit TRBD1. CDR3 length equals 14 residues. Germline V gene lookup returns CDR1 MNHEY and CDR2 SVGAGI. With V trimmed by 2 bases and J by 8 bases, 6 bases remained unmatched. The CDR3 reads CASSYGGTGQGYTF. DNA for the CDR3: TGTGCCAGCAGTTACGGGGGGACAGGGCAAGGCTACACCTTC.

Ten or more counts support this clonotype. This rearrangement joins TRBV6-5 to TRBJ2-7; D is uncertain. The CDR3 totals 12 residues. Germline V gives CDR1 MNHEY, CDR2 SVGAGI. Trimming removed 8 bases from V and 5 bases from J, with 13 bases in between. CDR3 DNA sequence: TGTGCCAGCGGATATCGACCGAACGAGCAGTACTTC. This sequence encodes CASGYRPNEQYF.

This clonotype has a handful of counts. The CDR3 DNA follows: TGTGCCAGCAGTGAATATGGACAGGTCTTTGGCTACACCTTC. It is translated as CASSEYGQVFGYTF. The gene calls are TRBV25-1 and TRBJ1-2; 7 nucleotides align to TRBD1. The CDR3 totals 14 residues. Germline V gene sequence: CDR1 MGHDK, CDR2 SYGVNS. Germline trimming cut 0 bases from V and 7 bases from J; bases unmatched to any gene: 5.

Ten or more counts support this clonotype. CDR3 amino acids: CASSYSPGALGTEAFF. The CDR3 DNA is TGTGCCAGCAGTTACTCCCCGGGCGCCTTGGGGACTGAAGCTTTCTTT. V is TRBV6-5 and J is TRBJ1-1; D not resolved. Germline CDR1 is MNHEY and CDR2 is SVGAGI. This CDR3 region has 16 residues. V was trimmed by 0 bases and J by 5 bases, leaving 16 bases between them.

This clonotype came up many times. The V and J genes are TRBV7-2 and TRBJ2-7, with 8 bases aligning to TRBD1. The CDR3 spans 17 residues. V lost 4 bases and J lost 4; bases outside the gene matches: 15. The germline CDR1 and CDR2 sequences are SGHTA and FQGNSA. CDR3: CASSSTSTDRVRYEQYF. The CDR3 DNA reads as TGTGCCAGCAGCTCTACTAGCACGGACAGGGTACGTTACGAGCAGTACTTC.

This clonotype has ten or more counts. This chain uses TRBV6-5 with TRBJ1-1, with TRBD1 matching 8 bases. J lost 5 bases, V lost 4 bases, and 6 bases had no gene match. CDR3 length: 14 residues. Germline CDR1 is MNHEY and CDR2 is SVGAGI. CDR3 loop: CASSFQGAGTEAFF. The CDR3 bases are TGTGCCAGCAGTTTCCAGGGGGCAGGGACTGAAGCTTTCTTT.

On this clonotype itself: A read error may account for a junction end that differs from germline. The chain couples TRBV20-1 to TRBJ2-2; D assignment may be TRBD1 or TRBD2 (5 bases each). The CDR3 contains 16 residues. Germline V gives CDR1 DFQATT, CDR2 SNEGSKA (reference sequence). This CDR3 reads CCARPGTSLNTGELFF. The CDR3 coding sequence is TGCTGTGCTAGACCCGGGACGTCGCTAAACACCGGGGAGCTGTTTTTT.

This clonotype was seen many times. The chain links TRBV5-6 to TRBJ2-1; 14 bases map to TRBD2. The length of the CDR3 is 16 residues. The junction had 5 bases not matched to a gene; V was cut back by 5 bases and J by 4 bases. In germline, CDR1 is SGHDT, CDR2 YYEEEE. The CDR3 bases are TGTGCCAGCAGTTTCGGGACTAGCGGGAGATACAATGAGCAGTTCTTC. Translation: CASSFGTSGRYNEQFF.

In this sample, this clonotype turned up many times. V is TRBV20-1 and J is TRBJ1-2, with 8 bases matching TRBD1. The junction had 11 bases not matched to a gene; V was cut back by 8 bases and J by 12 bases. Germline V gene sequence: CDR1 DFQATT, CDR2 SNEGSKA (reference sequence). The CDR3 loop spans 11 amino acids. As DNA, the CDR3 is TGCAGTCGGGACCAGGGGGCCGTTCACACCTTC. This gives the protein CSRDQGAVHTF.

This clonotype appeared many times. The V call is TRBV12-3 or TRBV12-4, the J call TRBJ1-2; D remains ambiguous. Trimming cost V 3 bases and J 8 bases, with 16 bases left between them. The CDR3 totals 14 residues. CDR3 DNA: TGTGCCAGCAGTTTCTCGGAGGGTATTAGGGGCTACACCTTC. Amino acids: CASSFSEGIRGYTF.

This clonotype was counted once. The chain couples TRBV28 to TRBJ1-1, with a tentative D call TRBD1 (6 bases). Deletions cut 7 bases from V and 2 bases from J, with 11 bases between. This CDR3 has 13 amino acids. From germline, CDR1 is MDHEN and CDR2 SYDVKM. The CDR3 spells CASMGHLNTEAFF. CDR3 nucleotide sequence: TGTGCCAGCATGGGACACCTCAACACTGAAGCTTTCTTT.

This clonotype showed up just a few times. The chain couples TRBV4-3 to TRBJ2-4; 9 nucleotides align to TRBD2. The CDR3 is 19 residues long. Per germline, CDR1 LGHNA and CDR2 YSLEER. The ends lost 1 base at V and 4 bases at J; junction bases unmatched: 14. CDR3: CASSQVGRVAGASKNIQYF. CDR3 nucleotide sequence: TGCGCCAGCAGCCAAGTTGGAAGGGTAGCGGGAGCGTCTAAAAACATTCAGTACTTC.

This clonotype was picked up many times. The rearrangement joins TRBV5-4 to TRBJ2-7, with unresolved D. The germline gives CDR1 SGHNT, CDR2 YYREEE (reference sequence). The ends were cut back, 0 bases at V and 0 bases at J, with 7 bases in the middle. CDR3 size: 14 residues. Here the CDR3 DNA reads TGTGCCAGCAGCTTGGAAGCGAACTCCTACGAGCAGTACTTC. It codes for CASSLEANSYEQYF.

This clonotype was seen repeatedly, ten times or more. The V gene is TRBV4-3, the J gene TRBJ2-7; 10 bases fit TRBD2. J lost 4 bases, V lost 0 bases, and 3 bases had no gene match. The CDR3 consists of 15 residues. CDR1 LGHNA and CDR2 YSLEER come from the germline V gene. The CDR3 spells CASSQDTSGKYEQYF. The CDR3 DNA is TGCGCCAGCAGCCAAGATACTAGCGGGAAGTACGAGCAGTACTTC.